What follows describes a single TCR beta chain. The sample belongs to a study of shared clonotypes between healthy human individuals. Overall study: Each donor's CD8 memory used one plate, CD8 naive two, each CD4 subset three.

Losses at the gene ends were 3 bases for V and 4 bases for J; bases not matched to a gene: 6. The CDR3 has 15 residues. CDR1 and CDR2 from the germline V gene are WSHSY and SAAADI. CD8 cells regarded as naive lacked CD45RO, were positively chosen for CCR7, and omitted terminally differentiated effector memory CD45RA+ cells. For each subset, genomic DNA was distributed in equal portions over several immunoSEQ plates. The method was immunoSEQ multiplex PCR; TCRdb's version includes in-frame clones alone and lacks a portion of them. The table records around 1.9 million clones, roughly 93% of them present only once.

The specimen sequenced was naive CD8+ T cells from PBMCs. The receptor was derived from a man between 18 and 29 years old in good health. Some clones in this sample may be carry-over from other donors' samples. The genes are TRBV10-2 and TRBJ1-1; 9 nucleotides align to TRBD1. The CDR3 loop reads CASSDLTGGGTEAFF. Written as DNA, the CDR3 is TGCGCCAGCAGTGACCTGACAGGGGGGGGCACTGAAGCTTTCTTT.